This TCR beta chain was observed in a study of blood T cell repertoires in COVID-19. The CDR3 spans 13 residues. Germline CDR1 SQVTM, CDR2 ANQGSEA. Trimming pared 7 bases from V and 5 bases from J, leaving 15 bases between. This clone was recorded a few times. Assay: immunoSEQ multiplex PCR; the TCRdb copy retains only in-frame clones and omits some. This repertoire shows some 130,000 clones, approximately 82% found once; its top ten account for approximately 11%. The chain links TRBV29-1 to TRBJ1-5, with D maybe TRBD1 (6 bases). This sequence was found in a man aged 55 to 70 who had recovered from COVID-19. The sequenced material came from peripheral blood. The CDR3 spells CSGSQGLDQPQHF. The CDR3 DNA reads TGCAGCGGATCTCAGGGGCTGGATCAGCCCCAGCATTTT.